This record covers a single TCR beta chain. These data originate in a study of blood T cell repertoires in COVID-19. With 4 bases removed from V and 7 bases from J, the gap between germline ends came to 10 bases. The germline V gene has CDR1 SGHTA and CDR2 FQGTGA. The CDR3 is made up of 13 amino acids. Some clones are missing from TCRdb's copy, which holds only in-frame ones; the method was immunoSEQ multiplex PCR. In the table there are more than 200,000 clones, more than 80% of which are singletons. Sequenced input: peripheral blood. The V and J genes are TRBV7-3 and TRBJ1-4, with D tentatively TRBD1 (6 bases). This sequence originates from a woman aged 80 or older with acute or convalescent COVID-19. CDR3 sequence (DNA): TGTGCCAGCAGCTGGGGGCCTGGTGAAAAACTGTTTTTT. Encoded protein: CASSWGPGEKLFF.